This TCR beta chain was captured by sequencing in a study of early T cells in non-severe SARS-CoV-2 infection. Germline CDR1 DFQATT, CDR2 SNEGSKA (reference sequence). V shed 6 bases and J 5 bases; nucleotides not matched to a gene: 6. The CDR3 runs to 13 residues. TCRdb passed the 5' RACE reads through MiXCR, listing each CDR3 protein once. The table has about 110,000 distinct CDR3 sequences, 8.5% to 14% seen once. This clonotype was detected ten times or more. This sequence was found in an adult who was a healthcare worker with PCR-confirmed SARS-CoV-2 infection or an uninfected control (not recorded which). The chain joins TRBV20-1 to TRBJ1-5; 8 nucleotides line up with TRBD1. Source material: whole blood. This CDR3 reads CSARTGSYQPQHF. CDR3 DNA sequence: TGCAGTGCAAGGACAGGGAGTTATCAGCCCCAGCATTTT.